A selection of T cell receptor beta chains follows, all from one sample in a study of cytomegalovirus exposure and HLA in healthy donors. The protocol was immunoSEQ multiplex PCR, while the TCRdb copy is restricted to in-frame clones and leaves out a portion. The sample contains about 170,000 clones, around three quarters of which appear only once. The sample taken for sequencing was PBMCs. Source of these receptors: a woman in her forties or fifties in good health and CMV-seronegative. CDR3s include the opening cysteine and the closing phenylalanine or tryptophan. Fields, in order: clone size, D gene, CDR3 length, V gene, J gene, CDR3 DNA, CDR3 protein. The D gene is left open where the match is weak. Only part of the rows carry a size: once, few, many, or a class if the clone is expanded.

size: .; D: .; length: 14; V: TRBV7-9; J: TRBJ1-2; DNA: TGTGCCAGCAGCTTAAAAGACAGAAACTATGGCTACACCTTC; CDR3: CASSLKDRNYGYTF
size: .; D: .; length: 16; V: TRBV6-5; J: TRBJ1-3; DNA: TGTGCCAGCAGTTACTCGGGGAGGAGCTCTGGAAACACCATATATTTT; CDR3: CASSYSGRSSGNTIYF
size: .; D: TRBD2; length: 18; V: TRBV23-1; J: TRBJ2-3; DNA: TGCGCCAGCAGTCAAGGGGACGGGACTAGCGGTATCACAGATACGCAGTATTTT; CDR3: CASSQGDGTSGITDTQYF
size: once; D: TRBD1; length: 16; V: TRBV7-8; J: TRBJ2-1; DNA: TGTGCCAGCAGCCTCCAGGTCGGACAGGGGTACAATGAGCAGTTCTTC; CDR3: CASSLQVGQGYNEQFF
size: .; D: TRBD1; length: 14; V: TRBV15; J: TRBJ2-7; DNA: TGTGCCACCAGCAGACCCGGACAGGGCTACGAGCAGTACTTC; CDR3: CATSRPGQGYEQYF
size: .; D: TRBD2; length: 15; V: TRBV18; J: TRBJ2-1; DNA: TGTGCCAGCTCACCTTCCCGACTAGCCCTCAATGAGCAGTTCTTC; CDR3: CASSPSRLALNEQFF
size: .; D: TRBD2; length: 16; V: TRBV7-9; J: TRBJ2-1; DNA: TGTGCCAGCAGCATCCTACTAGCGGGAGGAAGCAATGAGCAGTTCTTC; CDR3: CASSILLAGGSNEQFF
size: .; D: TRBD1; length: 15; V: TRBV7-8; J: TRBJ1-2; DNA: TGTGCCAGCAGCGCCGACAGGGGGGTTGACTATGGCTACACCTTC; CDR3: CASSADRGVDYGYTF
size: .; D: .; length: 13; V: TRBV5-1; J: TRBJ1-1; DNA: TGCGCCAGCAGCCGCGGGCCTGGCGCTGAAGCTTTCTTT; CDR3: CASSRGPGAEAFF
size: once; D: .; length: 10; V: TRBV20-1; J: TRBJ2-7; DNA: TGCAGTGCTAGGGTAGACGAGCAGTACTTC; CDR3: CSARVDEQYF
size: .; D: .; length: 13; V: TRBV19; J: TRBJ2-7; DNA: TGTGCCAGTAGTATAGGGGGCTACGAAGGGCAGTACTTC; CDR3: CASSIGGYEGQYF
size: .; D: TRBD1; length: 14; V: TRBV7-2; J: TRBJ1-2; DNA: TGTGCCGGCAGCTTACCAGGGGGCGTGATTGGCTACACCTTC; CDR3: CAGSLPGGVIGYTF
size: .; D: TRBD1; length: 14; V: TRBV7-2; J: TRBJ1-5; DNA: TGTGCCAGCAGCCCAGGGGGTAGCAATCAGCCCCAGCATTTT; CDR3: CASSPGGSNQPQHF
size: .; D: .; length: 11; V: TRBV20-1; J: TRBJ1-2; DNA: TGCAGTGGGAGGGACTTCTATGGCTACACCTTC; CDR3: CSGRDFYGYTF
size: .; D: .; length: 15; V: TRBV28; J: TRBJ1-3; DNA: TGTGCCAGCAGTTTAAGACAGAGCTCTGGAAACACCATATATTTT; CDR3: CASSLRQSSGNTIYF
size: .; D: .; length: 13; V: TRBV29-1; J: TRBJ1-1; DNA: TGCAGCGTTGAAGGTCGGGGGGGCACTGAAGCTTTCTTT; CDR3: CSVEGRGGTEAFF
size: .; D: .; length: 14; V: TRBV28; J: TRBJ2-3; DNA: TGTGCCAGCAGAGTAATAGTCGGCACAGATACGCAGTATTTT; CDR3: CASRVIVGTDTQYF
size: .; D: .; length: 15; V: TRBV16; J: TRBJ1-2; DNA: TGTGCCAGCACCCCCGGGCAGGGGAGTTGGTATGGCTACACCTTC; CDR3: CASTPGQGSWYGYTF
size: .; D: .; length: 16; V: TRBV25-1; J: TRBJ1-3; DNA: TGTGCCAGCAGTGAAGTGGCAGGGCTCTCTGGAAACACCATATATTTT; CDR3: CASSEVAGLSGNTIYF
size: .; D: TRBD1; length: 14; V: TRBV5-1; J: TRBJ2-7; DNA: TGCGCCAGCAGCACCGACAGGGGGCAGAGCGAGCAGTACTTC; CDR3: CASSTDRGQSEQYF
size: .; D: TRBD1; length: 14; V: TRBV28; J: TRBJ1-2; DNA: TGTGCCAGCCATCCCCAGGGGGCATTTTATGGCTACACCTTC; CDR3: CASHPQGAFYGYTF
size: .; D: .; length: 14; V: TRBV7-2; J: TRBJ2-3; DNA: TGTGCCAGCAGCTCCGGAGCCAGCACAGATACGCAGTATTTT; CDR3: CASSSGASTDTQYF
size: .; D: .; length: 10; V: TRBV20-1; J: TRBJ1-2; DNA: TGCGGGAGTTTTAACTATGGCTACACCTTC; CDR3: CGSFNYGYTF
size: .; D: .; length: 13; V: TRBV6-5; J: TRBJ1-2; DNA: TGTGCCAGCGGGGACACCCTGAACTATGGCTACACCTTC; CDR3: CASGDTLNYGYTF
size: .; D: .; length: 11; V: TRBV4-3; J: TRBJ2-1; DNA: TGCGCCTCCAGGGGATACAATGAGCAGTTCTTC; CDR3: CASRGYNEQFF
size: .; D: TRBD1; length: 15; V: TRBV19; J: TRBJ2-2; DNA: TGTGCCAGTAGTATTGTCCAGGGGGCCGTCGGGGAGCTGTTTTTT; CDR3: CASSIVQGAVGELFF
size: .; D: TRBD1; length: 14; V: TRBV18; J: TRBJ2-7; DNA: TGTGCCAGCTCACCAGGGACAGGGGGCCGCGAGCAGTACTTC; CDR3: CASSPGTGGREQYF
size: .; D: TRBD1; length: 14; V: TRBV19; J: TRBJ1-1; DNA: TGTGCCAGTAGTAGACAGGGGGGGATCACTGAAGCTTTCTTT; CDR3: CASSRQGGITEAFF
size: .; D: .; length: 13; V: TRBV2; J: TRBJ1-2; DNA: TGTGCCAGCAGGGAGACAGAGGTTCGGGGCTACACCTTC; CDR3: CASRETEVRGYTF
size: .; D: TRBD1; length: 15; V: TRBV6-5; J: TRBJ2-1; DNA: TGTGCCAGCAGGTCGGGACAGGGTGGATACAATGAGCAGTTCTTC; CDR3: CASRSGQGGYNEQFF
size: .; D: TRBD1; length: 15; V: TRBV5-1; J: TRBJ2-5; DNA: TGCGCCAGCAGCCCGGGACAGGGAAGGATTGGGGAGCAGTACTTC; CDR3: CASSPGQGRIGEQYF
size: .; D: .; length: 14; V: TRBV2; J: TRBJ1-1; DNA: TGTGCCAGCAGTCCCACCAGGCAGAACACTGAAGCTTTCTTT; CDR3: CASSPTRQNTEAFF
size: once; D: TRBD2; length: 15; V: TRBV19; J: TRBJ2-1; DNA: TGTGCCAGTAGTAGCGGGGGGGCCTTAAACAATGAGCAGTTCTTC; CDR3: CASSSGGALNNEQFF
size: .; D: TRBD2; length: 15; V: TRBV7-3; J: TRBJ2-3; DNA: TGTGCCAGCAGCTTAGGGCTAGCGGGAGTGAATACGCAGTATTTT; CDR3: CASSLGLAGVNTQYF
size: .; D: TRBD2; length: 16; V: TRBV9; J: TRBJ2-1; DNA: TGTGCCAGCAGCGCCCCTCGGGGGGGGGACTACAATGAGCAGTTCTTC; CDR3: CASSAPRGGDYNEQFF
size: once; D: TRBD1; length: 15; V: TRBV28; J: TRBJ1-4; DNA: TGTGCCAGCAGTTTATCCGGGACAGGTGTGGAAAAACTGTTTTTT; CDR3: CASSLSGTGVEKLFF
size: once; D: TRBD2; length: 18; V: TRBV7-2; J: TRBJ2-5; DNA: TGTGCCAGCAGCTTTGGAGGGACTAAATTGGCCTCGAAGGAGACCCAGTACTTC; CDR3: CASSFGGTKLASKETQYF
size: .; D: .; length: 17; V: TRBV28; J: TRBJ2-7; DNA: TGTGCCAGCAGTTTATACACCTTCGGGACTGATTCCTACGAGCAGTACTTC; CDR3: CASSLYTFGTDSYEQYF
size: once; D: TRBD2; length: 17; V: TRBV10-1; J: TRBJ2-1; DNA: TGCGCCAGCAGTGAGGAGACTAGCGGGCACTCCTACAATGAGCAGTTCTTC; CDR3: CASSEETSGHSYNEQFF
size: .; D: .; length: 12; V: TRBV19; J: TRBJ1-1; DNA: TGTGCCAGTAGTCCATCAGGCACTGAAGCTTTCTTT; CDR3: CASSPSGTEAFF
size: .; D: .; length: 16; V: TRBV5-1; J: TRBJ1-5; DNA: TGCGCCAGCAGCTTGGGAGGACTCGGGAGCAATCAGCCCCAGCATTTT; CDR3: CASSLGGLGSNQPQHF
size: .; D: TRBD2; length: 14; V: TRBV27; J: TRBJ2-2; DNA: TGTGCCACCAATTCACTAGCGGGAACCGGGGAGCTGTTTTTT; CDR3: CATNSLAGTGELFF
size: once; D: .; length: 12; V: TRBV28; J: TRBJ1-5; DNA: TGTGCCAGCAGTCCCACTGTCGGGCCCCAGCATTTT; CDR3: CASSPTVGPQHF
size: .; D: TRBD1; length: 13; V: TRBV30; J: TRBJ1-5; DNA: TGTGCCTGGCGACAGGGCGCCAATCAGCCCCAGCATTTT; CDR3: CAWRQGANQPQHF
size: .; D: .; length: 12; V: TRBV28; J: TRBJ2-3; DNA: TGTGCCAGCAGTGGCACAATAGATACGCAGTATTTT; CDR3: CASSGTIDTQYF
size: .; D: .; length: 14; V: TRBV30; J: TRBJ2-6; DNA: TGTGCCTGTTCAGGGGCCTATGGGGCCAACGTCCTGACTTTC; CDR3: CACSGAYGANVLTF
size: .; D: TRBD2; length: 19; V: TRBV11-3; J: TRBJ2-1; DNA: TGTGCCAGCAGCTTAAGTAATCGAGCGGGAGAGGGGGTTCTCAATGAGCAGTTCTTC; CDR3: CASSLSNRAGEGVLNEQFF
size: .; D: TRBD1; length: 15; V: TRBV28; J: TRBJ2-7; DNA: TGTGCCAGCAGTCGGACAGGGCCCCCCTCCTACGAGCAGTACTTC; CDR3: CASSRTGPPSYEQYF